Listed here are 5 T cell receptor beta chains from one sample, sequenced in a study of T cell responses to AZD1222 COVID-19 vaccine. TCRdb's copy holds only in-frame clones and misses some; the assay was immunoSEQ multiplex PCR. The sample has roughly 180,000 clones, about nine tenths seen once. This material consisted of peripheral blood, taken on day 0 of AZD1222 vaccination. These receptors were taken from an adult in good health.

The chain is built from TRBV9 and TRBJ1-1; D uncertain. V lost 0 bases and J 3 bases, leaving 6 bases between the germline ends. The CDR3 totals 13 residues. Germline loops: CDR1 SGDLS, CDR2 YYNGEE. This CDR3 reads CASSVVLDTEAFF. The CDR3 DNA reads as TGTGCCAGCAGCGTAGTATTGGACACTGAAGCTTTCTTT.

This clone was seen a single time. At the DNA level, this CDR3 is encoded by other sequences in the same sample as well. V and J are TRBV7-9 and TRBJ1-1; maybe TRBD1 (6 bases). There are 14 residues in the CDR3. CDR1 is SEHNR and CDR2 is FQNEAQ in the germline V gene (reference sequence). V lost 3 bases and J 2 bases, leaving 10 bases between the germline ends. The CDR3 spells CASSLDRVNTEAFF. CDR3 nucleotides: TGTGCCAGCAGCTTGGACAGAGTTAACACTGAAGCTTTCTTT.

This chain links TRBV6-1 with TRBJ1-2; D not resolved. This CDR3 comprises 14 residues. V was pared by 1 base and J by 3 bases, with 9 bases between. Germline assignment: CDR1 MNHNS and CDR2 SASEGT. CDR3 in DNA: TGTGCCAGCAGTGAAGTCAAGGGAGACTATGGCTACACCTTC. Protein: CASSEVKGDYGYTF.

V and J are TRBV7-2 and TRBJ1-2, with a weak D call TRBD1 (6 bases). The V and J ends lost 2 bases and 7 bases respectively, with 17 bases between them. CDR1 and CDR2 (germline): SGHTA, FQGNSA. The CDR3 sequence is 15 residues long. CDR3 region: CASSLYLEQGGGYTF. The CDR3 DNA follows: TGTGCCAGCAGCTTATACCTTGAACAGGGAGGTGGCTACACCTTC.

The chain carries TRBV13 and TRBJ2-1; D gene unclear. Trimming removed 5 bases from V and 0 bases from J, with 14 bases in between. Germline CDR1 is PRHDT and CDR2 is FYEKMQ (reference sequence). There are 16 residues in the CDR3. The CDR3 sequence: CASSHQRAPSYNEQFF. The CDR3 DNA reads TGTGCCAGCAGCCACCAAAGAGCGCCCTCCTACAATGAGCAGTTCTTC.